This T cell receptor (beta chain) comes out of a study of shared clonotypes between healthy human individuals. Study overall: Per-donor plates numbered three CD4 naive, three CD4 memory, two CD8 naive and one CD8 memory.

Deep-level settings were used for running the assay. The protocol was immunoSEQ multiplex PCR, while the TCRdb copy is restricted to in-frame clones and leaves out a portion. Altogether about 2.1 million clones are present, around 93% being singletons, with the ten largest covering about 1.7%. Study-level points and caveats: Donors were few, which limited the genetic and exposure-history diversity represented. In the sorted subsets, rarefaction showed sequencing was incomplete despite large depth.

Germline CDR1 is SGHTA and CDR2 is FQGNSA. V dropped 4 bases and J dropped 5; count of bases not matched to a gene: 15. This CDR3 comprises 17 residues. A word on this clone: What it binds is not known.

CD45RO-negative, CCR7-positively selected cells formed the naive CD8 fraction, excluding terminally differentiated effector memory CD45RA+ cells. The V and J genes are TRBV7-2 and TRBJ2-7; 9 nucleotides line up with TRBD1. The receptor was isolated from a man younger than 35 in good health. Some clones in this sample may be carry-over from other donors' samples. Sequenced: naive CD8+ T cells from PBMCs. As DNA, the CDR3 is TGTGCCAGCAGCTCATACCTTGGTGGGGACAGGGTCCACGAGCAGTACTTC. It specifies CASSSYLGGDRVHEQYF. Combining the CDR3 with reference TRBV7-2 and TRBJ2-7 gives the whole variable domain GAGVSQSPSNKVTEKGKDVELRCDPISGHTALYWYRQSLGQGLEFLIYFQGNSAPDKSGLPSDRFSAERTGGSVSTLTIQRTQQEDSAVYLCASSSYLGGDRVHEQYFGPGTRLTVT.